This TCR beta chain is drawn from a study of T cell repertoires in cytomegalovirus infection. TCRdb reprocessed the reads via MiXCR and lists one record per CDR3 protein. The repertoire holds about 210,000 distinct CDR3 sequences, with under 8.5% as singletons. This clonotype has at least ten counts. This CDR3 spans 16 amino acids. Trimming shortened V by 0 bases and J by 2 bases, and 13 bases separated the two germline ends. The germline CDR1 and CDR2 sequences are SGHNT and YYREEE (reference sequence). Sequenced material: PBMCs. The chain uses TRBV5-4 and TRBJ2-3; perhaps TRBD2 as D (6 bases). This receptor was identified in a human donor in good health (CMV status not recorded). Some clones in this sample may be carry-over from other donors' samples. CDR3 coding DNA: TGTGCCAGCAGCTTGGCCGTCGGCGGGGCCACAGATACGCAGTATTTT. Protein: CASSLAVGGATDTQYF.